Listed below are T cell receptor beta chains from one sample, sequenced in a study of shared clonotypes between healthy human individuals. Sequencing was performed with immunoSEQ multiplex PCR; in TCRdb, only in-frame clones are kept and a portion is missing. Of 2 million to 3 million clones listed, around 94% are singletons. The material sequenced was naive CD4+ T cells sorted from blood. Every receptor here comes from a man between 18 and 29 years old in good health. Both conserved end residues are part of each CDR3. Fields, in order: clone size, V gene, J gene, D gene, CDR3 DNA, CDR3 protein. D genes are given only for firm matches. Clone size appears in some rows only: once, few, many, or a class for an expanded clone.

clone_size: -
v_call: TRBV2
j_call: TRBJ2-1
d_call: -
cdr3_nt: TGTGCCAGCAGTGAACGGCAGTACAATGAGCAGTTCTTC
cdr3_aa: CASSERQYNEQFF

clone_size: -
v_call: TRBV5-1
j_call: TRBJ2-1
d_call: -
cdr3_nt: TGCGCCAGCAGCTCCATCGCCGGGGTAGGTGGCAATGAGCAGTTCTTC
cdr3_aa: CASSSIAGVGGNEQFF

clone_size: once
v_call: TRBV15
j_call: TRBJ1-2
d_call: -
cdr3_nt: TGTGCCACCAGCAACCGGGACACCGTAGGCTATGGCTACACCTTC
cdr3_aa: CATSNRDTVGYGYTF

clone_size: -
v_call: TRBV6-5
j_call: TRBJ2-2
d_call: TRBD1
cdr3_nt: TGTGCCAGCAGTTTTGGACAGGTGAACACCGGGGAGCTGTTTTTT
cdr3_aa: CASSFGQVNTGELFF

clone_size: -
v_call: TRBV2
j_call: TRBJ2-7
d_call: -
cdr3_nt: TGTGCCAGCAGTGGCTCATCTCCTATCTACGAGCAGTACTTC
cdr3_aa: CASSGSSPIYEQYF

clone_size: -
v_call: TRBV6-5
j_call: TRBJ2-1
d_call: -
cdr3_nt: TGTGCCAGCTACGCCCCCGGGAGCTCCTACAATGAGCAGTTCTTC
cdr3_aa: CASYAPGSSYNEQFF

clone_size: -
v_call: TRBV5-1
j_call: TRBJ2-1
d_call: TRBD2
cdr3_nt: TGCGCCAGCAGCTTGGATGGAGCGGGGTGGAATGAGCAGTTCTTC
cdr3_aa: CASSLDGAGWNEQFF

clone_size: -
v_call: TRBV9
j_call: TRBJ2-2
d_call: -
cdr3_nt: TGTGCCAGCAGCCCCCGCACAGTGAACACCGGGGAGCTGTTTTTT
cdr3_aa: CASSPRTVNTGELFF

clone_size: -
v_call: TRBV5-6
j_call: TRBJ1-2
d_call: -
cdr3_nt: TGTGCCAGCAGCTTGTCGTTAGTTAACTATGGCTACACCTTC
cdr3_aa: CASSLSLVNYGYTF

clone_size: -
v_call: TRBV9
j_call: TRBJ2-1
d_call: TRBD2
cdr3_nt: TGTGCCAGCAGCTTGACTAGCGGCTACAATGAGCAGTTCTTC
cdr3_aa: CASSLTSGYNEQFF

clone_size: -
v_call: TRBV19
j_call: TRBJ2-7
d_call: TRBD1
cdr3_nt: TGTGCCAGTAGTAAGCTCCCGGGACAGCGTTCCTACGAGCAGTACTTC
cdr3_aa: CASSKLPGQRSYEQYF

clone_size: -
v_call: TRBV7-2
j_call: TRBJ2-7
d_call: -
cdr3_nt: TGTGCCAGCAGCTTAGCGGCTCCAGCCTACGAGCAGTACTTC
cdr3_aa: CASSLAAPAYEQYF

clone_size: -
v_call: TRBV6-6
j_call: TRBJ1-4
d_call: -
cdr3_nt: TGTGCCAGCAGCGCGAATCCTAATGAAAAACTGTTTTTT
cdr3_aa: CASSANPNEKLFF

clone_size: once
v_call: TRBV11-2
j_call: TRBJ2-5
d_call: TRBD2
cdr3_nt: TGTGCCAGCAGCTTCCTAGCGGGGGCCCAAGAGACCCAGTACTTC
cdr3_aa: CASSFLAGAQETQYF

clone_size: -
v_call: TRBV6-1
j_call: TRBJ2-7
d_call: TRBD2
cdr3_nt: TGTGCCAGCAGTGAAAGGGGAGGGACCTACGAGCAGTACTTC
cdr3_aa: CASSERGGTYEQYF

clone_size: -
v_call: TRBV15
j_call: TRBJ1-2
d_call: TRBD1
cdr3_nt: TGTGCCACCAGCAGCCGACAGGGTGCGGGCTATGGCTACACCTTC
cdr3_aa: CATSSRQGAGYGYTF

clone_size: -
v_call: TRBV30
j_call: TRBJ2-7
d_call: -
cdr3_nt: TGTGCCTGGGCCTCCGCCGCCTACGAGCAGTACTTC
cdr3_aa: CAWASAAYEQYF

clone_size: -
v_call: TRBV7-9
j_call: TRBJ1-1
d_call: -
cdr3_nt: TGTGCCAGCAGCCCTAGTAAGAACACTGAAGCTTTCTTT
cdr3_aa: CASSPSKNTEAFF

clone_size: few
v_call: TRBV9
j_call: TRBJ2-2
d_call: -
cdr3_nt: TGTGCCAGCAGCGCGGATGTTGGGGAGCTGTTTTTT
cdr3_aa: CASSADVGELFF

clone_size: -
v_call: TRBV6-5
j_call: TRBJ1-6
d_call: -
cdr3_nt: TGTGCCAGCAGTGGGATTACAGGCGGTCCCCTCCACTTT
cdr3_aa: CASSGITGGPLHF

clone_size: -
v_call: TRBV12-5
j_call: TRBJ2-3
d_call: TRBD1
cdr3_nt: TGTGCTAGTGGTTTGGTACAATGGCAGGGGGCCAGGACAGATACGCAGTATTTT
cdr3_aa: CASGLVQWQGARTDTQYF

clone_size: -
v_call: TRBV11-2
j_call: TRBJ2-7
d_call: -
cdr3_nt: TGTGCCAGCAGCTTAGCCGACACCTACGAGCAGTACTTC
cdr3_aa: CASSLADTYEQYF

clone_size: -
v_call: TRBV10-3
j_call: TRBJ1-6
d_call: -
cdr3_nt: TGTGCCATCAGTGAGTCTAGGGGGGCTAATTCACCCCTCCACTTT
cdr3_aa: CAISESRGANSPLHF

clone_size: few
v_call: TRBV10-1
j_call: TRBJ1-4
d_call: TRBD1
cdr3_nt: TGCGCCAGCAGCCGTGACAGGGGTGGAGAAAAACTGTTTTTT
cdr3_aa: CASSRDRGGEKLFF

clone_size: -
v_call: TRBV30
j_call: TRBJ2-1
d_call: TRBD1
cdr3_nt: TGTGCCTGGAGTGTCGGACAGGTTAATGAGCAGTTCTTC
cdr3_aa: CAWSVGQVNEQFF

clone_size: -
v_call: TRBV6-4
j_call: TRBJ2-3
d_call: TRBD1
cdr3_nt: TGTGCCAGCAGTGAACAGGGGACGGGCACAGATACGCAGTATTTT
cdr3_aa: CASSEQGTGTDTQYF

clone_size: -
v_call: TRBV2
j_call: TRBJ2-6
d_call: -
cdr3_nt: TGTGCCAGCAGTGAGTCCCGGAGCTCTGGGGCCAACGTCCTGACTTTC
cdr3_aa: CASSESRSSGANVLTF

clone_size: -
v_call: TRBV7-9
j_call: TRBJ1-1
d_call: -
cdr3_nt: TGTGCCAGCAGCTTGAGCCCTCAAGGGGGGCGCACTGAAGCTTTCTTT
cdr3_aa: CASSLSPQGGRTEAFF

clone_size: -
v_call: TRBV4-2
j_call: TRBJ1-1
d_call: TRBD1
cdr3_nt: TGTGCCAGCAGCCACAGGGGTACAGGGGGCAACACTGAAGCTTTCTTT
cdr3_aa: CASSHRGTGGNTEAFF

clone_size: -
v_call: TRBV5-1
j_call: TRBJ1-1
d_call: TRBD1
cdr3_nt: TGCGCCAGCAGCTTAGTTGACAGGGACAACACTGAAGCTTTCTTT
cdr3_aa: CASSLVDRDNTEAFF

clone_size: -
v_call: TRBV5-1
j_call: TRBJ1-2
d_call: -
cdr3_nt: TGCGCCAGCAGCTTGGAGCCAGGGTCCAACTATGGCTACACCTTC
cdr3_aa: CASSLEPGSNYGYTF

clone_size: -
v_call: TRBV7-2
j_call: TRBJ2-7
d_call: TRBD2
cdr3_nt: TGTGCCAGCAGCTCCGGACTAGCGGAGACCTACGAGCAGTACTTC
cdr3_aa: CASSSGLAETYEQYF

clone_size: -
v_call: TRBV28
j_call: TRBJ2-7
d_call: -
cdr3_nt: TGTGCCAGCGGATCATTGGCCGGGGGACGGTCCTACGAGCAGTACTTC
cdr3_aa: CASGSLAGGRSYEQYF